The clone carrying this T cell receptor beta chain was counted between two and nine times. What it binds is not known. This specimen comes from a study of beta chain features in type 1 diabetes. Whole-study findings and limits: Among all four CD4+ subsets, Type 1 diabetes patients had TCRB CDR3s that were moderately but significantly shorter.

A CD45RO/CCR7/CD25/CD127/CD95/CD27 panel sorted naive, central memory, regulatory and stem cell-like memory CD4+ cells. Sorted cells reached over 95% purity in every population. Germline lookup yields CDR1 GTSNPN and CDR2 SVGIG (reference sequence). V shed 1 base and J shed 0 bases, with 9 bases lying between them. The CDR3 length is 15 residues. Expressed TCRB transcripts were sequenced because the isolated RNA had all been reverse transcribed beforehand. The data were produced by immunoSEQ multiplex PCR, yet TCRdb's version contains in-frame clones alone and is incomplete. The sample carries some 150,000 clones, around 10% recorded once.

Sequenced: central memory CD4+ T cells from blood. The chain is built from TRBV30 and TRBJ1-4; D is uncertain. The TCR comes from a man aged 18 to 35 in good health. CDR3 sequence (DNA): TGTGCCTGGAGTGCTCCGGTTGCAACTAATGAAAAACTGTTTTTT. Translated, it gives CAWSAPVATNEKLFF.